The rows below give T cell receptor beta chains drawn from one sample of a study of OX40 agonist ivuxolimab in advanced cancers. Repertoires were generated with immunoSEQ multiplex PCR, while TCRdb's copy carries only in-frame clones and drops some. Here the sample spans about 12,000 clones, approximately 80% being singletons. The material was CD4+ or CD8+ T cells sorted from blood, obtained in a trial of the OX40 agonist ivuxolimab. These receptors were collected from an adult with an advanced solid tumor such as melanoma, head and neck, liver or kidney cancer. The CDR3 runs from the conserved cysteine through the conserved F or W. A D gene is named only where the DNA matches it firmly. For some rows the clone size is stated as once, few or many, or as a class when expanded; others skip it.

clone_size: NA; v_call: TRBV6-1; d_call: NA; j_call: TRBJ1-3; cdr3_nt: TGTGCCAGCAGTGAAGCGCGGCTTGGGAGGGTTTTAAGAAGAAACACCATATATTTT; cdr3_aa: CASSEARLGRVLRRNTIYF
clone_size: NA; v_call: TRBV14; d_call: TRBD1; j_call: TRBJ2-4; cdr3_nt: TGTGCCAGCAGCCCGACAGGGGTTGGGAACATTCAGTACTTC; cdr3_aa: CASSPTGVGNIQYF
clone_size: NA; v_call: TRBV2; d_call: TRBD1; j_call: TRBJ1-1; cdr3_nt: TGTGCCAGGGCAGGGGGCGCCGGGAACACTGAAGCTTTCTTT; cdr3_aa: CARAGGAGNTEAFF
clone_size: NA; v_call: TRBV27; d_call: TRBD1; j_call: TRBJ1-1; cdr3_nt: TGTGCCAGCAGTGCCGAGGGGGCCGTCGGCACTGAAGCTTTCTTT; cdr3_aa: CASSAEGAVGTEAFF
clone_size: NA; v_call: TRBV28; d_call: NA; j_call: TRBJ1-4; cdr3_nt: TGTGCCAGCAGTTTATCGCCCGGATTAGGCGAAAAACTGTTTTTT; cdr3_aa: CASSLSPGLGEKLFF
clone_size: NA; v_call: TRBV4-3; d_call: TRBD1; j_call: TRBJ2-7; cdr3_nt: TGCGCCAGCAGCCCAGGGGGAGTCTACGAGCAGTACTTC; cdr3_aa: CASSPGGVYEQYF
clone_size: NA; v_call: TRBV28; d_call: NA; j_call: TRBJ2-1; cdr3_nt: TGTGCCAGCAGTTTAGGGTTAGGCTCCTACAATGAGCAGTTCTTC; cdr3_aa: CASSLGLGSYNEQFF
clone_size: NA; v_call: TRBV11-1; d_call: NA; j_call: TRBJ2-1; cdr3_nt: TGTGCCAGCAGCCTCGCGTACAATGAGCAGTTCTTC; cdr3_aa: CASSLAYNEQFF
clone_size: once; v_call: TRBV10-1; d_call: TRBD2; j_call: TRBJ2-1; cdr3_nt: TGCGCCAGCAGTGAGTCTGGACTAGCGGGGCCGCAGTTCTTC; cdr3_aa: CASSESGLAGPQFF
clone_size: NA; v_call: TRBV7-2; d_call: NA; j_call: TRBJ2-1; cdr3_nt: TGTGCCAGCACCGGGGGTCCGGGGGTCAATGAGCAGTTCTTC; cdr3_aa: CASTGGPGVNEQFF
clone_size: medium-sized; v_call: TRBV6-5; d_call: NA; j_call: TRBJ1-1; cdr3_nt: TGTGCCAGCAGTTATGGGATTGAAGCTTTCTTT; cdr3_aa: CASSYGIEAFF
clone_size: NA; v_call: TRBV6-4; d_call: NA; j_call: TRBJ2-1; cdr3_nt: TGTGCCAGCAGTGATGGACCCCACAATGAGCAGTTCTTC; cdr3_aa: CASSDGPHNEQFF
clone_size: NA; v_call: TRBV19; d_call: NA; j_call: TRBJ1-1; cdr3_nt: TGTGCCAGTAGCGGTAGCGGGAACACTGAAGCTTTCTTT; cdr3_aa: CASSGSGNTEAFF
clone_size: NA; v_call: TRBV28; d_call: NA; j_call: TRBJ2-5; cdr3_nt: TGTGCCAGCAGCGTAACTGAGCAAGAGACCCAGTACTTC; cdr3_aa: CASSVTEQETQYF
clone_size: NA; v_call: TRBV6-5; d_call: NA; j_call: TRBJ2-5; cdr3_nt: TGTGCCAGCAGTAAAAATTGGAGGGCCCAGGAGACCCAGTACTTC; cdr3_aa: CASSKNWRAQETQYF
clone_size: NA; v_call: TRBV27; d_call: TRBD2; j_call: TRBJ2-3; cdr3_nt: TGTGCCAGCAGCCTCATAGCGGGGGGACCCACAGATACGCAGTATTTT; cdr3_aa: CASSLIAGGPTDTQYF
clone_size: few; v_call: TRBV27; d_call: NA; j_call: TRBJ2-1; cdr3_nt: TGTGCCAGCAGCATAGTTAGCTCCTACAATGAGCAGTTCTTC; cdr3_aa: CASSIVSSYNEQFF
clone_size: NA; v_call: TRBV30; d_call: TRBD2; j_call: TRBJ2-7; cdr3_nt: TGTGCCTGGAGTGGTACTAGCGGCTACGAGCAGTACTTC; cdr3_aa: CAWSGTSGYEQYF
clone_size: once; v_call: TRBV27; d_call: TRBD1; j_call: TRBJ1-3; cdr3_nt: TGTGCCAGCAGTACGACACAGGGGACTGGAAACACCATATATTTT; cdr3_aa: CASSTTQGTGNTIYF
clone_size: NA; v_call: TRBV5-1; d_call: NA; j_call: TRBJ1-1; cdr3_nt: TGCGCCAGCAGCTGGGAACCTGACGGGAGCACTGAAGCTTTCTTT; cdr3_aa: CASSWEPDGSTEAFF
clone_size: NA; v_call: TRBV6-4; d_call: TRBD2; j_call: TRBJ2-3; cdr3_nt: TGTGCCAGCAGTGAGACAGCGGGAGGCAGAGATACGCAGTATTTT; cdr3_aa: CASSETAGGRDTQYF
clone_size: few; v_call: TRBV5-4; d_call: NA; j_call: TRBJ2-2; cdr3_nt: TGTGCCAGCAGCCGTTTTGGACAGTCCGGGGAGCTGTTTTTT; cdr3_aa: CASSRFGQSGELFF
clone_size: NA; v_call: TRBV28; d_call: TRBD1; j_call: TRBJ2-7; cdr3_nt: TGTGCCAGCAGTTCCTCCGGGACAGGGTGGAACGAGCAGTACTTC; cdr3_aa: CASSSSGTGWNEQYF
clone_size: NA; v_call: TRBV7-3; d_call: NA; j_call: TRBJ2-2; cdr3_nt: TGTGCCAGCAGCTCTACCAGGGGCACCGGGGAGCTGTTTTTT; cdr3_aa: CASSSTRGTGELFF
clone_size: NA; v_call: TRBV6-5; d_call: NA; j_call: TRBJ2-7; cdr3_nt: TGTGCCAGCAGACGTGGGCGGGGCACCAACTACGAGCAGTACTTC; cdr3_aa: CASRRGRGTNYEQYF
clone_size: NA; v_call: TRBV29-1; d_call: TRBD2; j_call: TRBJ2-1; cdr3_nt: TGCTTAGGGGAGCGGGAGGAGAATGAGCAGTTCTTC; cdr3_aa: CLGEREENEQFF
clone_size: NA; v_call: TRBV27; d_call: NA; j_call: TRBJ1-2; cdr3_nt: TGTGCCAGCAGTTCCCGGGATTGGGGGGGCTACACCTTC; cdr3_aa: CASSSRDWGGYTF
clone_size: NA; v_call: TRBV19; d_call: TRBD1; j_call: TRBJ2-3; cdr3_nt: TGTGCCAGCCGACCCGGGACAGGGGGCTCAGATACGCAGTATTTT; cdr3_aa: CASRPGTGGSDTQYF
clone_size: NA; v_call: TRBV9; d_call: NA; j_call: TRBJ1-1; cdr3_nt: TGTGCCAGCAGCGTAGATGTGGGGGGGAACACTGAAGCTTTCTTT; cdr3_aa: CASSVDVGGNTEAFF
clone_size: NA; v_call: TRBV7-2; d_call: NA; j_call: TRBJ2-7; cdr3_nt: TGTGCCAGCAGCTTAGGTAACAGGGCAAACTACGAGCAGTACTTC; cdr3_aa: CASSLGNRANYEQYF
clone_size: NA; v_call: TRBV13; d_call: NA; j_call: TRBJ2-1; cdr3_nt: TGTGCCAGCAGCTTGGGGGCCGGCAATGAGCAGTTCTTC; cdr3_aa: CASSLGAGNEQFF
clone_size: NA; v_call: TRBV27; d_call: TRBD2; j_call: TRBJ2-1; cdr3_nt: TGTGCCAGCAGTTGGACTAGCGGGAGAATGGGTGAGCAGTTCTTC; cdr3_aa: CASSWTSGRMGEQFF
clone_size: NA; v_call: TRBV6-4; d_call: NA; j_call: TRBJ2-1; cdr3_nt: TGTGCCAGCAGTGAAGGGACAAACAATGAGCAGTTCTTC; cdr3_aa: CASSEGTNNEQFF
clone_size: few; v_call: TRBV2; d_call: TRBD1; j_call: TRBJ2-7; cdr3_nt: TGTGCCAGCAGTGAAGTAGGGACAGACTCCTACGAGCAGTACTTC; cdr3_aa: CASSEVGTDSYEQYF
clone_size: NA; v_call: TRBV28; d_call: NA; j_call: TRBJ2-7; cdr3_nt: TGTGCCAGCAGCTTTACGGGGACCGAGACCTACGAGCAGTACTTC; cdr3_aa: CASSFTGTETYEQYF
clone_size: NA; v_call: TRBV28; d_call: TRBD1; j_call: TRBJ2-7; cdr3_nt: TGTGCCAGCAGTTCAGACCGGGACAGGGTGTTAGGGTCCTACGAGCAGTACTTC; cdr3_aa: CASSSDRDRVLGSYEQYF
clone_size: NA; v_call: TRBV7-2; d_call: NA; j_call: TRBJ1-1; cdr3_nt: TGTGCCAGCAGCTTATCCGGCCCGAACACTGAAGCTTTCTTT; cdr3_aa: CASSLSGPNTEAFF
clone_size: NA; v_call: TRBV27; d_call: NA; j_call: TRBJ2-1; cdr3_nt: TGTGCCAGCAGTTTATTGGCTAGAGGATCTACACATGAGCAGTTCTTC; cdr3_aa: CASSLLARGSTHEQFF
clone_size: NA; v_call: TRBV7-3; d_call: TRBD1; j_call: TRBJ2-5; cdr3_nt: TGTGCCAGCAGCCCCAAAGGGGGCGATGGGACCCAGTACTTC; cdr3_aa: CASSPKGGDGTQYF
clone_size: NA; v_call: TRBV6-1; d_call: NA; j_call: TRBJ1-4; cdr3_nt: TGTGCCAGCAGTGAAGATGGCAGGCATGCAACTAATGAAAAACTGTTTTTT; cdr3_aa: CASSEDGRHATNEKLFF
clone_size: NA; v_call: TRBV6-5; d_call: NA; j_call: TRBJ1-1; cdr3_nt: TGTGCCAGCAGTTACGGGTGGAACACTGAAGCTTTCTTT; cdr3_aa: CASSYGWNTEAFF
clone_size: few; v_call: TRBV19; d_call: TRBD2; j_call: TRBJ2-1; cdr3_nt: TGTGCCAGTAGTAGTACTAGCGGGGACTACAATGAGCAGTTCTTC; cdr3_aa: CASSSTSGDYNEQFF
clone_size: NA; v_call: TRBV1; d_call: NA; j_call: TRBJ1-5; cdr3_nt: TGCACCAGCAGCCAAGTCCCGTACAGGGATTATAGCAATCAGCCCCAGCATTTT; cdr3_aa: CTSSQVPYRDYSNQPQHF
clone_size: few; v_call: TRBV7-6; d_call: NA; j_call: TRBJ2-3; cdr3_nt: TGTGCCAGCAGCTTAGAGCCAGGTACAGATACGCAGTATTTT; cdr3_aa: CASSLEPGTDTQYF
clone_size: NA; v_call: TRBV7-9; d_call: TRBD1; j_call: TRBJ2-1; cdr3_nt: TGTGCCAGCAGCTCCGGACAGGGAAACTACAATGAGCAGTTCTTC; cdr3_aa: CASSSGQGNYNEQFF
clone_size: once; v_call: TRBV7-2; d_call: NA; j_call: TRBJ2-3; cdr3_nt: TGTGCCAGCAGCTCCACCAGGGACACAGATACGCAGTATTTT; cdr3_aa: CASSSTRDTDTQYF